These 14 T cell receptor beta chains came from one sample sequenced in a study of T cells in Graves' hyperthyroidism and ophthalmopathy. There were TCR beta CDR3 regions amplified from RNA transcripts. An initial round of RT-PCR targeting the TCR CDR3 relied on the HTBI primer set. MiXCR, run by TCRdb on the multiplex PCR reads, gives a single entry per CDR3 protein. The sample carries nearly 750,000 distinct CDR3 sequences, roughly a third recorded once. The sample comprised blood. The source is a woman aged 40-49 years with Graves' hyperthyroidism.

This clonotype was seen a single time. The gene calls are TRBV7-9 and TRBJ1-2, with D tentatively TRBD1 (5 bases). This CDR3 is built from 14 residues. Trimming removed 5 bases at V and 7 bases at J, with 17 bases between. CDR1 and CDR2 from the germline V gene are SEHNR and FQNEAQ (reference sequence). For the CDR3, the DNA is TGTGCCAGCAGCAGGACGAGGGGCTACGGTGGCTACACCTTC. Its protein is CASSRTRGYGGYTF.

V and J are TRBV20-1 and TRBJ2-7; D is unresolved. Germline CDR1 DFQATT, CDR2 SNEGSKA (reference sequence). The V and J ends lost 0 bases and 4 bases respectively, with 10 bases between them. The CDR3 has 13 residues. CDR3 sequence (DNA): TGCAGTGCTAGAGAGACGGACGATTACGAGCAGTACTTC. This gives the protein CSARETDDYEQYF.

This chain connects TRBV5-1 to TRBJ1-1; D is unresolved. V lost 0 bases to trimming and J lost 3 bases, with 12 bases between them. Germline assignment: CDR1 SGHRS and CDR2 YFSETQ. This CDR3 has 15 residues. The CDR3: CASSLVPRSDTEAFF. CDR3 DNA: TGCGCCAGCAGCTTGGTCCCACGGTCTGACACTGAAGCTTTCTTT.

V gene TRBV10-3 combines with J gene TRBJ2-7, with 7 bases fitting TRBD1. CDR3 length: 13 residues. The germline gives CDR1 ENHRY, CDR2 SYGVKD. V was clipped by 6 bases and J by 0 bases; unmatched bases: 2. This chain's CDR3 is CAIRTGISYEQYF. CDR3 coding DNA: TGTGCCATCAGGACAGGGATCTCCTACGAGCAGTACTTC.

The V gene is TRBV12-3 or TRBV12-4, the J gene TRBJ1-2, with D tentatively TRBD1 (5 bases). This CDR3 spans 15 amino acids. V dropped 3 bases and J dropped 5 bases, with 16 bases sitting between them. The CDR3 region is CASSFAREGNYGYTF. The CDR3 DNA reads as TGTGCCAGCAGTTTCGCCAGGGAGGGAAATTATGGCTACACCTTC.

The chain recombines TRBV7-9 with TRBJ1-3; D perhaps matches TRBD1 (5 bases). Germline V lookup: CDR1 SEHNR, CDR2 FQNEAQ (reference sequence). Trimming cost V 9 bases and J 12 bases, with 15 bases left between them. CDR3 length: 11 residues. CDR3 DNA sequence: TGTGCCAGGAGCCGCGAAGACAGCATATATTTT. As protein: CARSREDSIYF.

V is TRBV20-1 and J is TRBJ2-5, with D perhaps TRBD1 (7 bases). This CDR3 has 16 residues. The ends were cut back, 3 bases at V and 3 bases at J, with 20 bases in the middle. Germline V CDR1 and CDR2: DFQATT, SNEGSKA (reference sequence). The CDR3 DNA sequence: TGCAGTGCTAGGTCCCAGGGGGGAGTGGGGAAAGAGACCCAGTACTTC. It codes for CSARSQGGVGKETQYF.

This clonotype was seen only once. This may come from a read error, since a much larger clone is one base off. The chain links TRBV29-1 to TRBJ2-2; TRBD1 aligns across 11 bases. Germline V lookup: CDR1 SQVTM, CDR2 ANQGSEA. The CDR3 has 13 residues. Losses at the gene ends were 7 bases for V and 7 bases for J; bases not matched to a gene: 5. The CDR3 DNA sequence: TGCAGCGGGACAGGGGGCTACATCGGGGAGCTGTTTTTT. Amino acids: CSGTGGYIGELFF.

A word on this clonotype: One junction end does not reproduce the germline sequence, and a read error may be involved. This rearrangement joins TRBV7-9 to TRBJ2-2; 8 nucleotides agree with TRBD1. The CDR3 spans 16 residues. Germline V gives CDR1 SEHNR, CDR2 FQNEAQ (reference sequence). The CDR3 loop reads CASSENRDRNTGGLFF. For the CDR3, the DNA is TGTGCCAGCAGCGAGAACCGGGACAGGAACACCGGGGGGCTGTTTTTT.

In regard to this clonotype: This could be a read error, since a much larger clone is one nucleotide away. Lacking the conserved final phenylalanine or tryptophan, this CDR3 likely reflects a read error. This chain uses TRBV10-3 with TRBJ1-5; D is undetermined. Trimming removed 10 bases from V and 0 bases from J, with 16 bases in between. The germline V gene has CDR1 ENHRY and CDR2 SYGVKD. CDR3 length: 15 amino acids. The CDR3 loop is CASSILDSSNQPQHL. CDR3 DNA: TGTGCCAGTAGTATCCTCGATTCTAGCAATCAGCCCCAGCATCTT.

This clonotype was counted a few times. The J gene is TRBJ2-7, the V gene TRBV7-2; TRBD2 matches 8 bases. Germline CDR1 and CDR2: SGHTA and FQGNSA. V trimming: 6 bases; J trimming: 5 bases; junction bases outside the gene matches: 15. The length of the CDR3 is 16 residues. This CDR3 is CASSSTRSGRPHEQYF. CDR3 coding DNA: TGTGCCAGCAGTTCCACTCGGAGCGGGAGACCCCACGAGCAGTACTTC.

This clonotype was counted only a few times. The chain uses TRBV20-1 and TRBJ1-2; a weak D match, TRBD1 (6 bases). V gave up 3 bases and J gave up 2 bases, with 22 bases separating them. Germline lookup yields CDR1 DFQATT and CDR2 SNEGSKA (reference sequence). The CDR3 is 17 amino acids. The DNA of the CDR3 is TGCAGTGCTAGCGTAACGCGGGGGGCTTCAGGAAACTATGGCTACACCTTC. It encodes CSASVTRGASGNYGYTF.

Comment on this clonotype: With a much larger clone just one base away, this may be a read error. The CDR3 reads CASSLALEGNSSLHF. The CDR3 DNA reads as TGCGCCAGCAGCTTGGCCTTGGAGGGAAATTCATCCCTCCACTTT. This chain links TRBV5-1 with TRBJ1-6; D gene unclear. Germline-derived CDR1 and CDR2 are SGHRS and YFSETQ. This CDR3 contains 15 residues. Using reference TRBV5-1 and TRBJ1-6 for the parts outside the CDR3, the full variable domain is KAGVTQTPRYLIKTRGQQVTLSCSPISGHRSVSWYQQTPGQGLQFLFEYFSETQRNKGNFPGRFSGRQFSNSRSEMNVSTLELGDSALYLCASSLALEGNSSLHFGNGTRLTVT.

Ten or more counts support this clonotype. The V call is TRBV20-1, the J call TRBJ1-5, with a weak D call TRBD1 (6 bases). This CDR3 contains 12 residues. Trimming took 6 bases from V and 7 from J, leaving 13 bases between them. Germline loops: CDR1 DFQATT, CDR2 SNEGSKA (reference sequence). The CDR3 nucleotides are TGCAGTGCAACCACTCAGGGGCAGCCCCAGCATTTT. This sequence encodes CSATTQGQPQHF.